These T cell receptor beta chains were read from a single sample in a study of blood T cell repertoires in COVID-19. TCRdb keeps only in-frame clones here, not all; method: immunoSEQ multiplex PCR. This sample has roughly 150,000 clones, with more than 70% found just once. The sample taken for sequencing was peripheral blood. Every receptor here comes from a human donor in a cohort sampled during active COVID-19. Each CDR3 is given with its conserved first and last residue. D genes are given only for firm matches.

CASSLNLLSLEQFF,TRBV11-3,.,TRBJ2-1
CASSSTGDTGELFF,TRBV27,TRBD1,TRBJ2-2
CASSTGQGTDTQYF,TRBV19,.,TRBJ2-3
CASRRDRGNGYTF,TRBV6-5,TRBD1,TRBJ1-2
CASSLGLRAGGRDTQYF,TRBV11-2,TRBD2,TRBJ2-3
CAISESNSEHRTDTQYF,TRBV10-3,.,TRBJ2-3
CASSLDRRGRSPLHF,TRBV11-2,TRBD1,TRBJ1-6
CASSLGGGRRSNTEAFF,TRBV5-4,.,TRBJ1-1
CASSSSGGADTQYF,TRBV7-3,TRBD2,TRBJ2-3
CASSQGQGAGEQYF,TRBV14,TRBD1,TRBJ2-7
CASSLEAGGSQPQHF,TRBV7-9,.,TRBJ1-5
CASLPGIGGTEAFF,TRBV19,.,TRBJ1-1
CASSVGGSTEAFF,TRBV9,.,TRBJ1-1
CASILASGDYGYTF,TRBV5-8,.,TRBJ1-2
CASSPSAAGQGNNSPLHF,TRBV18,.,TRBJ1-6
CASSTTGGEQFF,TRBV12-3/TRBV12-4,TRBD1,TRBJ2-1
CAWSQAGGPDEQFF,TRBV30,TRBD2,TRBJ2-1